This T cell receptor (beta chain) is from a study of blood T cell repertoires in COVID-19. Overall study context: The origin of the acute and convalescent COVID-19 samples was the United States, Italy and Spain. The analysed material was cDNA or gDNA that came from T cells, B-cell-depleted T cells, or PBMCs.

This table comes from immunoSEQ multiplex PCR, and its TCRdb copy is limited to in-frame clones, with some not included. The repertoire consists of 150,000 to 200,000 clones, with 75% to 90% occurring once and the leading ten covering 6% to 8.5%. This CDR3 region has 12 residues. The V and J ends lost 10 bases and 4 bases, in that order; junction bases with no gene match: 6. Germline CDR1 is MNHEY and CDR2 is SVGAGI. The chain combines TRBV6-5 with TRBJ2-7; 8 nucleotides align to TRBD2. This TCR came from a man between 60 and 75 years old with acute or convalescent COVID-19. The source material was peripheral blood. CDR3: CAIGRGKYEQYF. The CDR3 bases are TGTGCCATCGGGAGGGGGAAGTACGAGCAGTACTTC.